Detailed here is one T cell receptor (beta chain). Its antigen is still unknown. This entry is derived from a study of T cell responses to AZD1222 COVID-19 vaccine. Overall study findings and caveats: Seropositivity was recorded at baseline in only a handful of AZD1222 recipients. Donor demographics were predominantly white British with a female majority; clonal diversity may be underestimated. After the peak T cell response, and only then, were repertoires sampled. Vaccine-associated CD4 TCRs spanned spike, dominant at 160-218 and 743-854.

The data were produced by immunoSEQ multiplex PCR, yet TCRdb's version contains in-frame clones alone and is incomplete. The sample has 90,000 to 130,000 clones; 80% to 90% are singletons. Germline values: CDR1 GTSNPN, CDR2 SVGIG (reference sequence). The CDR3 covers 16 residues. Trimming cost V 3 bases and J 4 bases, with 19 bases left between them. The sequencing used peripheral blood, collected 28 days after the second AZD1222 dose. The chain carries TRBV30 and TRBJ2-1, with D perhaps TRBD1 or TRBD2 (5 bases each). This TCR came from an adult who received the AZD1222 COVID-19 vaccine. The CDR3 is CAWRGRLGRLYNEQFF. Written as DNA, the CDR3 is TGTGCCTGGAGGGGTCGGTTGGGGCGACTATACAATGAGCAGTTCTTC.